This TCR beta chain was documented in a study of T cells in Graves' hyperthyroidism and ophthalmopathy. V was clipped by 8 bases and J by 5 bases; unmatched bases: 18. CDR3 length equals 18 residues. Germline lookup yields CDR1 ENHRY and CDR2 SYGVKD. Amplified regions were TCR beta CDR3 sequences from RNA transcripts. Initially, a first-round RT-PCR of the TCR CDR3 employed the HTBI primer set. TCRdb re-called the multiplex PCR reads with MiXCR, one entry per CDR3 protein. Among around 600,000 distinct CDR3 sequences listed, 45% were seen once. Sequencing was done on a sample of peripheral blood or thyroid tissue (not recorded which). This chain joins TRBV10-3 and TRBJ2-2, with 9 bases matching TRBD1. This receptor was taken from an adult man with Graves' disease, either hyperthyroidism or ophthalmopathy (not recorded which). CDR3 sequence (DNA): TGTGCCATCCTGGACCCGGGATTTACAGGGGGCGTTACCGGGGAGCTGTTTTTT. Its translation is CAILDPGFTGGVTGELFF.